This T cell receptor (beta chain) was identified in a study of blood T cell repertoires in COVID-19. Across the whole study: Acute-phase and convalescent COVID-19 samples originated in the United States, Italy and Spain. The cDNA or gDNA used as material had been derived from T cells, B-cell-depleted T cells, or PBMCs.

A Seattle source enrolled patients during active infection and followed them longitudinally. Comments on this clone: Other DNA sequences from this sample encode an identical CDR3 as well.

The V gene lost 0 bases and the J gene lost 0 bases, with 5 bases spanning the gap. Germline CDR1 reads SGDLS; CDR2 reads YYNGEE. This CDR3 spans 14 amino acids. Assay used: immunoSEQ multiplex PCR; TCRdb lists only in-frame clones, some missing. This table has some 200,000 clones, under 90% appearing once. This sequence was found in a woman in her seventies with COVID-19, enrolled during active disease. Sequencing was done on a sample of peripheral blood. The chain combines TRBV9 with TRBJ2-3; D is unresolved. CDR3 region: CASSVVASTDTQYF. The CDR3 DNA reads TGTGCCAGCAGCGTAGTTGCGAGCACAGATACGCAGTATTTT.